A selection of T cell receptor beta chains follows, all from one sample in a study of blood T cell repertoires in COVID-19. Generated by immunoSEQ multiplex PCR, the TCRdb table keeps only in-frame clones and is missing some. Of roughly 160,000 clones in the sample, roughly 93% were seen once. Sequenced input: peripheral blood. All receptors derive from a man aged 18 to 30 with COVID-19, enrolled during active disease. CDR3s leave out the opening cysteine and the closing phenylalanine or tryptophan. Each record gives: V gene, J gene, CDR3 protein.

V: TRBV27
J: TRBJ1-6
CDR3: ASSLRQVRSPLH

V: TRBV7-3
J: TRBJ2-7
CDR3: ASSLQAYPSYEQY

V: TRBV11-2
J: TRBJ2-7
CDR3: ASSFSGSLYEQY

V: TRBV5-5
J: TRBJ1-2
CDR3: ASSLGRGTGTFGYT

V: TRBV28
J: TRBJ2-7
CDR3: ASTSGSYEQY

V: TRBV30
J: TRBJ2-7
CDR3: AWSIAGDGYEQY

V: TRBV7-2
J: TRBJ1-2
CDR3: ASSLRLGPNYGYT

V: TRBV19
J: TRBJ1-6
CDR3: ASSDTSSYNSPLH

V: TRBV6-5
J: TRBJ1-5
CDR3: ASSSASGNQPQH

V: TRBV7-9
J: TRBJ1-3
CDR3: ASSSQTVSGNTIY

V: TRBV6-5
J: TRBJ2-2
CDR3: ASSYLARNTGELF

V: TRBV7-9
J: TRBJ1-2
CDR3: ASSLGGDTLLDYGYT

V: TRBV7-2
J: TRBJ1-1
CDR3: ASSLGGQGGTEAF

V: TRBV6-6
J: TRBJ1-2
CDR3: ASSRPSQGVSGYT

V: TRBV5-4
J: TRBJ2-7
CDR3: ASSSRDNYEQY

V: TRBV28
J: TRBJ2-1
CDR3: ASRLAGLYNEQF

V: TRBV19
J: TRBJ2-1
CDR3: ASSIPYGTPNEQF

V: TRBV6-5
J: TRBJ2-7
CDR3: ASSSTGRHEQY

V: TRBV20-1
J: TRBJ2-5
CDR3: SASSLGLQVRTQY

V: TRBV28
J: TRBJ2-2
CDR3: ASSLGLAGVTGELF

V: TRBV28
J: TRBJ2-2
CDR3: ASRGQGRTGELF

V: TRBV18
J: TRBJ2-1
CDR3: ASSLDDRLSSYNEQF

V: TRBV3-1/TRBV3-2
J: TRBJ2-7
CDR3: ASSQERLKGFDYEQY

V: TRBV14
J: TRBJ2-1
CDR3: ASSQPKLAGGFHEQF

V: TRBV15
J: TRBJ1-6
CDR3: ATSRDPSPGTFYSYNSPLH

V: TRBV6-2/TRBV6-3
J: TRBJ2-6
CDR3: ASSYSGSGANVLT

V: TRBV28
J: TRBJ2-7
CDR3: ASSSFVALGSYEQY

V: TRBV19
J: TRBJ2-7
CDR3: ASSAADQSSGEQY

V: TRBV5-6
J: TRBJ2-7
CDR3: ASSFGGVSYEQY

V: TRBV7-6
J: TRBJ2-1
CDR3: ASSPGRANHNEQF

V: TRBV19
J: TRBJ2-3
CDR3: ASSIARVGTDTQY

V: TRBV28
J: TRBJ2-7
CDR3: ASSSVGQGAIEQY

V: TRBV20-1
J: TRBJ2-7
CDR3: SASSRTSAYEQY

V: TRBV9
J: TRBJ1-5
CDR3: ASSLTGGRQPQH

V: TRBV6-2/TRBV6-3
J: TRBJ2-7
CDR3: ASSLLRGSSYEQY

V: TRBV18
J: TRBJ2-7
CDR3: ASSPETGYYEQY

V: TRBV7-6
J: TRBJ2-7
CDR3: ASSPRLAVAYEQY

V: TRBV11-2
J: TRBJ1-2
CDR3: ASSPGGYGYT

V: TRBV4-2
J: TRBJ1-2
CDR3: ASSFMTGSSGYT

V: TRBV11-3
J: TRBJ1-1
CDR3: ASSLVTGGEAF

V: TRBV10-1
J: TRBJ2-1
CDR3: ASSESGTMGEQF

V: TRBV10-3
J: TRBJ2-2
CDR3: ASIDRGATGELF

V: TRBV6-5
J: TRBJ2-1
CDR3: ASRTGTGWYNEQF

V: TRBV28
J: TRBJ2-6
CDR3: ASNIIQGGANVLT

V: TRBV5-4
J: TRBJ2-5
CDR3: ASSGAGDYLQETQY

V: TRBV2
J: TRBJ2-7
CDR3: ASRAPDREVSYEQY

V: TRBV7-9
J: TRBJ2-7
CDR3: ASSLGGGNTYEQY

V: TRBV27
J: TRBJ1-4
CDR3: ASSFGVATNEKLF

V: TRBV12-2
J: TRBJ1-1
CDR3: AEIGGRHTEAF

V: TRBV5-1
J: TRBJ2-2
CDR3: ASSLASTGNIDTGELF

V: TRBV28
J: TRBJ2-5
CDR3: ASSLPGKQTQY

V: TRBV6-6
J: TRBJ2-1
CDR3: ASSSRGQF

V: TRBV6-5
J: TRBJ1-2
CDR3: ATSPGQGGGYT

V: TRBV28
J: TRBJ2-3
CDR3: ASSNAIGLADTDTQY

V: TRBV7-2
J: TRBJ1-1
CDR3: ASSRRGGDTEAF

V: TRBV11-2
J: TRBJ2-7
CDR3: ASSPGPHSSYEQY

V: TRBV28
J: TRBJ1-2
CDR3: ASSSLQVGYT

V: TRBV28
J: TRBJ2-7
CDR3: ASTPHRDGTYEQY

V: TRBV24-1
J: TRBJ2-3
CDR3: ATSPEGGSPNTQY

V: TRBV30
J: TRBJ1-2
CDR3: AQKKRRGQGNWSYGYT